A single sample gave rise to the 31 T cell receptor beta chains below, sequenced in a study of cytomegalovirus exposure and HLA in healthy donors. Researchers ran the PCR with 60 Vbeta and 13 Jbeta primers. The data were produced by immunoSEQ multiplex PCR, yet TCRdb's version contains in-frame clones alone and is incomplete. The data contain approximately 88,000 clones, around 79% of them singletons. Material for sequencing was PBMCs. These receptors were collected from a man younger than 30 in good health and CMV-seropositive.

This chain uses TRBV27 with TRBJ1-1; 7 positions match TRBD1. V was pared by 2 bases and J by 3 bases, with 3 bases of the junction left unmatched. The CDR3 totals 14 residues. CDR1 and CDR2 from the germline V gene are MNHEY and SMNVEV (reference sequence). DNA of the CDR3: TGTGCCAGCAGTTTAACAGGGGAATACACTGAAGCTTTCTTT. Translating it yields CASSLTGEYTEAFF.

The gene calls are TRBV4-1 and TRBJ2-2, with TRBD2 matching over 10 bases. Germline V gene data show CDR1 as MGHRA and CDR2 as YSYEKL. The V segment lost 1 base and the J segment 1 base; nucleotides outside the gene matches: 9. This CDR3 is 19 amino acids long. As DNA, the CDR3 is TGCGCCAGCAGCCAAGGGGTCCCGGGACTAGCGATGAACACCGGGGAGCTGTTTTTT. It is translated as CASSQGVPGLAMNTGELFF.

The chain joins TRBV5-6 to TRBJ2-1; D is ambiguous. The CDR3 covers 11 residues. Germline CDR1 and CDR2: SGHDT and YYEEEE. V was pared by 4 bases and J by 4 bases, with 3 bases between. This CDR3 is CASSAYNEQFF. The CDR3 DNA is TGTGCCAGCAGCGCGTACAATGAGCAGTTCTTC.

This chain uses TRBV20-1 with TRBJ1-2, with D hard to call. Germline values: CDR1 DFQATT, CDR2 SNEGSKA (reference sequence). The V gene lost 6 bases and the J gene lost 8 bases, with 7 bases spanning the gap. The CDR3 loop spans 9 amino acids. The CDR3 is CSASKGYTF. For the CDR3, the DNA is TGCAGTGCATCAAAAGGCTACACCTTC.

The chain combines TRBV5-1 with TRBJ1-2; 7 positions agree with TRBD1. The CDR3 totals 14 residues. Germline lookup yields CDR1 SGHRS and CDR2 YFSETQ. The V segment lost 0 bases and the J segment 2 bases; nucleotides outside the gene matches: 1. Written as DNA, the CDR3 is TGCGCCAGCAGCTTGGACAGGGGAAACTATGGCTACACCTTC. Translating gives CASSLDRGNYGYTF.

This rearrangement joins TRBV7-8 to TRBJ1-1, with a possible D match to TRBD1 (5 bases). CDR3 length: 13 residues. From germline, CDR1 is SGHVS and CDR2 FQNEAQ. V was trimmed by 6 bases and J by 4 bases, leaving 12 bases between them. The CDR3: CASRRQGGTEAFF. In nucleotides, the CDR3 is TGTGCCAGCAGGAGGCAGGGAGGCACTGAAGCTTTCTTT.

The rearrangement joins TRBV5-1 to TRBJ2-5; 7 bases line up with TRBD2. CDR3 size: 13 residues. The V gene's germline CDR1 is SGHRS and CDR2 YFSETQ. V was clipped by 4 bases and J by 2 bases; unmatched bases: 2. The CDR3 reads CASSPSGQETQYF. The CDR3 coding sequence is TGCGCCAGCAGCCCTAGCGGACAAGAGACCCAGTACTTC.

The table lists this clone with a few counts. The V call is TRBV18, the J call TRBJ2-7; D unclear. With 2 bases removed from V and 9 bases from J, the gap between germline ends came to 14 bases. The germline V gene encodes CDR1 KGHSH and CDR2 LQKENI. The CDR3 is 13 residues long. CDR3 sequence: CASSPIDIHSQYF. Written as DNA, the CDR3 is TGTGCCAGCTCACCAATAGACATCCACTCGCAGTACTTC.

J is TRBJ2-7 and V is TRBV29-1; TRBD1 agrees at 8 bases. The junction had 7 bases not matched to a gene; V was cut back by 7 bases and J by 2 bases. This CDR3 is 13 amino acids long. The germline V gene has CDR1 SQVTM and CDR2 ANQGSEA. CDR3 sequence: CSATGQGTYEQYF. In DNA form, the CDR3 reads TGCAGCGCCACCGGACAGGGAACCTACGAGCAGTACTTC.

V usage is TRBV6-5 and J usage is TRBJ2-1, with 7 positions matching TRBD2. After removal of 0 bases from V and 5 bases from J, the junction contained 4 bases not matched to a gene. Germline V gene lookup returns CDR1 MNHEY and CDR2 SVGAGI. The CDR3 covers 15 residues. CDR3 in amino acids: CASSYSRESHNEQFF. The CDR3 nucleotides are TGTGCCAGCAGTTACTCGCGGGAGTCACACAATGAGCAGTTCTTC.

The chain couples TRBV6-5 to TRBJ2-5, with TRBD2 identical over 9 bases. Germline V gene lookup returns CDR1 MNHEY and CDR2 SVGAGI. V lost 7 bases and J lost 0; bases outside the gene matches: 6. The CDR3 has 15 amino acids. The CDR3 reads CASKGVAGDQETQYF. The CDR3 region has the DNA TGTGCCAGCAAGGGAGTAGCGGGGGACCAAGAGACCCAGTACTTC.

The chain links TRBV13 to TRBJ2-7; maybe TRBD1 (6 bases). The V end was cut by 8 bases, the J end by 0 bases, with 11 bases between. Germline values: CDR1 PRHDT, CDR2 FYEKMQ (reference sequence). CDR3 length: 13 amino acids. The chain's CDR3 is CASSDRNSYEQYF. The CDR3 DNA follows: TGTGCCAGCTCGGACAGAAACTCCTACGAGCAGTACTTC. Filled out from reference TRBV13 and TRBJ2-7, the complete variable domain reads AAGVIQSPRHLIKEKRETATLKCYPIPRHDTVYWYQQGPGQDPQFLISFYEKMQSDKGSIPDRFSAQQFSDYHSELNMSSLELGDSALYFCASSDRNSYEQYFGPGTRLTVT.

This chain uses TRBV2 with TRBJ2-3; possibly TRBD2 for D (5 bases). The V gene lost 6 bases and the J gene lost 2 bases, with 15 bases spanning the gap. The CDR3 has 15 residues. Germline V gives CDR1 SNHLY, CDR2 FYNNEI. The CDR3 region has the DNA TGTGCCAGCAGAGGAAGAGCGGCCTCCACAGATACGCAGTATTTT. Its translation is CASRGRAASTDTQYF.

This chain connects TRBV27 to TRBJ2-7; 8 bases agree with TRBD2. With 5 bases clipped from V and 1 base from J, the junction kept 4 bases outside the gene matches. Germline V gene sequence: CDR1 MNHEY, CDR2 SMNVEV (reference sequence). The CDR3 extends over 14 amino acids. Written as DNA, the CDR3 is TGTGCCAGCAGTAAATCTAGCGGGTCCTACGAGCAGTACTTC. Encoded protein: CASSKSSGSYEQYF.

The rearrangement links TRBV29-1 to TRBJ1-5; D is perhaps TRBD1 (5 bases). Germline lookup yields CDR1 SQVTM and CDR2 ANQGSEA. V was cut by 6 bases and J by 7 bases, with 16 bases left in between. The CDR3 is made up of 13 amino acids. The CDR3 coding sequence is TGCAGCGTCCGGGGGTACGGGAACCAGCCCCAGCATTTT. It codes for CSVRGYGNQPQHF.

The V call is TRBV15, the J call TRBJ2-1; 7 nucleotides match TRBD2. This CDR3 comprises 15 residues. CDR1 is LNHNV, CDR2 YYDKDF, per germline (reference sequence). V lost 5 bases and J lost 4; bases outside the gene matches: 8. CDR3 sequence (DNA): TGTGCCACCAGCGTAAAAGCGGGATCGTACAATGAGCAGTTCTTC. Translating it yields CATSVKAGSYNEQFF.

This clone has only one observation. The CDR3 spells CASSLAWATEAFF. DNA of the CDR3: TGTGCCAGCAGCTTAGCTTGGGCCACTGAAGCTTTCTTT. V and J are TRBV11-2 and TRBJ1-1; D remains ambiguous. The CDR3 has 13 amino acids. Germline lookup yields CDR1 SGHAT and CDR2 FQNNGV. V lost 1 base and J lost 4, with 7 bases in between. The complete variable domain, with remaining parts taken from reference TRBV11-2 and TRBJ1-1, reads EAGVAQSPRYKIIEKRQSVAFWCNPISGHATLYWYQQILGQGPKLLIQFQNNGVVDDSQLPKDRFSAERLKGVDSTLKIQPAKLEDSAVYLCASSLAWATEAFFGQGTRLTVV.

J is TRBJ2-7 and V is TRBV15, with D maybe TRBD1 (6 bases). The CDR3 covers 14 residues. Per germline, CDR1 LNHNV and CDR2 YYDKDF (reference sequence). V lost 6 bases, J lost 0 bases, and 12 bases lay in between. CDR3 loop: CATSSQGSSYEQYF. The CDR3, as DNA: TGTGCCACCAGTTCACAGGGAAGCTCCTACGAGCAGTACTTC.

The genes are TRBV4-1 and TRBJ2-6; possibly TRBD2 for D (5 bases). Trimming cost V 2 bases and J 5 bases, with 19 bases left between them. The CDR3 has 18 amino acids. CDR1 and CDR2 (germline): MGHRA, YSYEKL. CDR3 DNA sequence: TGCGCCAGCAGCCAATGGGCTAGCCTTCGATCCAGGGCCAACGTCCTGACTTTC. This translates into CASSQWASLRSRANVLTF.

The gene calls are TRBV29-1 and TRBJ2-1; D possibly corresponds to TRBD1 (6 bases). CDR3 length: 15 amino acids. Trimming took off 7 bases at V and 9 bases at J, with 25 bases between the two ends. Germline CDR1 SQVTM, CDR2 ANQGSEA. The CDR3 region is CSARGVEAWDTEQFF. CDR3 in DNA: TGCAGCGCCCGAGGGGTTGAGGCATGGGACACTGAGCAGTTCTTC.

The V gene is TRBV25-1, the J gene TRBJ1-1; 9 positions agree with TRBD1. V gave up 6 bases and J gave up 10 bases; unmatched junction bases: 12. The germline CDR1 and CDR2 sequences are MGHDK and SYGVNS. This CDR3 contains 14 residues. CDR3 in amino acids: CASRGTGLQAGAFF. The CDR3 bases are TGTGCCAGCAGGGGGACAGGGCTGCAGGCGGGAGCTTTCTTT.

CDR3 bases: TGTGCCAGCAGCCTCAGGGGCAGCACTGAAGCTTTCTTT. Translating gives CASSLRGSTEAFF. The J gene is TRBJ1-1, the V gene TRBV7-9; possible D gene TRBD1, 6 bases. Looked up from germline, CDR1 is SEHNR and CDR2 is FQNEAQ (reference sequence). There are 13 residues in the CDR3. The V gene lost 5 bases and the J gene lost 4 bases, with 11 bases spanning the gap.

The V and J genes are TRBV11-2 and TRBJ1-1; TRBD1 might be the D (5 bases). The CDR3 totals 13 residues. The ends were cut back, 5 bases at V and 10 bases at J, with 17 bases in the middle. The germline gives CDR1 SGHAT, CDR2 FQNNGV. The CDR3 DNA sequence: TGTGCCAGCAGCCCCATTGTGGGGGAGGGAGCTTTCTTT. Its protein is CASSPIVGEGAFF.

The table lists this clone with a few counts. DNA for the CDR3: TGTGCCAGCACCGAGAAGACTTACGAGCAGTACTTC. It yields the protein CASTEKTYEQYF. The genes are TRBV6-1 and TRBJ2-7; D not certain. This CDR3 is built from 12 residues. With 7 bases removed from V and 4 bases from J, the gap between germline ends came to 11 bases. Germline V lookup: CDR1 MNHNS, CDR2 SASEGT.

This chain uses TRBV19 with TRBJ2-7; TRBD2 matches 7 bases. This CDR3 region has 13 residues. From germline, CDR1 is LNHDA and CDR2 SQIVND (reference sequence). The V segment lost 6 bases and the J segment 4 bases; nucleotides outside the gene matches: 6. The CDR3 loop is CASRGGTEYEQYF. The CDR3 bases are TGTGCCAGTAGGGGGGGGACGGAGTACGAGCAGTACTTC.

The rearrangement joins TRBV15 to TRBJ1-2, with 9 bases lining up with TRBD1. The CDR3 is 13 residues long. The V and J ends lost 2 bases and 8 bases, in that order; junction bases with no gene match: 3. Looked up from germline, CDR1 is LNHNV and CDR2 is YYDKDF (reference sequence). Here the CDR3 DNA reads TGTGCCACCAGCAGAAGGACAGGGGACGGCTACACCTTC. Encoded protein: CATSRRTGDGYTF. Variable domain in full (rest from reference TRBV15 and TRBJ1-2): DAMVIQNPRYQVTQFGKPVTLSCSQTLNHNVMYWYQQKSSQAPKLLFHYYDKDFNNEADTPDNFQSRRPNTSFCFLDIRSPGLGDTAMYLCATSRRTGDGYTFGSGTRLTVV.

The V gene is TRBV29-1, the J gene TRBJ2-1, with a tentative D call TRBD2 (5 bases). The germline CDR1 and CDR2 sequences are SQVTM and ANQGSEA. Trimming removed 7 bases from V and 7 bases from J, with 8 bases in between. This CDR3 has 10 residues. DNA of the CDR3: TGCAGCGCTTGGGAGAATGAGCAGTTCTTC. Its translation: CSAWENEQFF.

This sequence joins TRBV15 and TRBJ2-5, with 9 bases identical to TRBD1. Germline CDR1 and CDR2: LNHNV and YYDKDF (reference sequence). The CDR3 is 15 amino acids. V dropped 3 bases and J dropped 5; count of bases not matched to a gene: 7. The CDR3 sequence: CATSSPGTGTETQYF. CDR3 nucleotide sequence: TGTGCCACCAGCAGTCCCGGGACAGGGACGGAGACCCAGTACTTC.

The rearrangement uses TRBV6-4 and TRBJ1-2; D unresolved. V was trimmed by 3 bases and J by 7 bases, leaving 12 bases between them. The CDR3 totals 13 residues. Looked up from germline, CDR1 is MRHNA and CDR2 is SNTAGT. CDR3: CASSESGNGGYTF. DNA of the CDR3: TGTGCCAGCAGTGAGTCGGGGAATGGTGGCTACACCTTC.

The rearrangement joins TRBV5-6 to TRBJ2-7, with a possible D match to TRBD1 (5 bases). The germline CDR1 and CDR2 sequences are SGHDT and YYEEEE. Trimming removed 1 base at V and 1 base at J, with 6 bases between. The CDR3 runs to 13 residues. CDR3 sequence reads: CASSLQGSYEQYF. The DNA for the CDR3 is TGTGCCAGCAGCTTGCAGGGATCCTACGAGCAGTACTTC.

Only one count was recorded for this clone. This chain links TRBV7-3 with TRBJ2-1; D ambiguous. The CDR3 sequence is 13 residues long. Germline CDR1 SGHTA, CDR2 FQGTGA. The germline V and J ends were trimmed by 0 bases and 8 bases, with 8 bases remaining between them. The CDR3 sequence is CASSLTRRDEQFF. DNA for the CDR3: TGTGCCAGCAGCTTAACTCGCCGGGATGAGCAGTTCTTC.